One T cell receptor (beta chain) is described in this entry. What it recognizes is unknown. With the Oncomine TCR Beta short-read assay, DNA from cultured CD4+ T cells was sequenced. Extraction of genomic DNA was performed on cultured CD4+ T cells. TCRdb independently ran MiXCR on the PCR reads; one entry per CDR3 protein. The sample lists fewer than 20,000 distinct CDR3 sequences, 58% occurring once. This sample's treatment: approximately nine-day PBMC culture with coronavirus spike peptide pools or control peptides (ViraFEST assay). Germline CDR1 MNHEY, CDR2 SMNVEV (reference sequence). This CDR3 is 14 amino acids long. Trimming stripped 6 bases from V and 0 bases from J, with 6 bases between. The data originate from a study of vaccination and CD4 T cells after COVID-19. Study-level information: Typically, post-vaccine samples were obtained a median approximately 74 days after dose two, within a range of 14 to 241. Cells received overlapping spike peptides from SARS-CoV-2, HCoV-NL63, HCoV-OC43 and HCoV-229E as stimulation.

The chain employs TRBV27 and TRBJ2-6; D is undetermined. The sequence derives from a human donor who had recovered from COVID-19. Sequencing input: CD4+ T cells from blood, cultured in vitro. The CDR3 DNA sequence: TGTGCCAGCAGCCGAAGCTCTGGGGCCAACGTCCTGACTTTC. Its protein product is CASSRSSGANVLTF.